The rows below give T cell receptor beta chains drawn from one sample of a study of blood T cell repertoires in COVID-19. Sequencing used immunoSEQ multiplex PCR; TCRdb keeps in-frame clones, though not all of them. This sample has 250,000 or so clones, with more than 70% found just once. What was sequenced was PBMCs or T cells enriched from blood (not recorded which). Source of these receptors: a woman in her thirties or forties with acute COVID-19. Each CDR3 is given with its conserved first and last residue. D genes are given only for firm matches. Expanded clones get a size class; other rows say once, few or many, or leave the size out.

V: TRBV6-5
size: NA
J: TRBJ1-2
D: NA
DNA: TGTGCCAGCAGTTACCCAGGGAAGGGCTACACCTTC
CDR3: CASSYPGKGYTF

V: TRBV2
size: NA
J: TRBJ2-7
D: TRBD1
DNA: TGTGCCACACGGGACAGCTCCTACGAGCAGTACTTC
CDR3: CATRDSSYEQYF

V: TRBV24-1
size: once
J: TRBJ2-5
D: NA
DNA: TGTGCCACCAGTGACCCTACAGGGATCGAGACCCAGTACTTC
CDR3: CATSDPTGIETQYF

V: TRBV10-2
size: NA
J: TRBJ1-3
D: NA
DNA: TGCGCCAGCACCCAGGGTTCTGGAAACACCATATATTTT
CDR3: CASTQGSGNTIYF

V: TRBV9
size: once
J: TRBJ1-5
D: TRBD1
DNA: TGTGCCAGCAGCGCCGAGACAGGGCTCAATCAGCCCCAGCATTTT
CDR3: CASSAETGLNQPQHF

V: TRBV7-8
size: few
J: TRBJ2-1
D: NA
DNA: TGTGCCAGCAGCCCCAGCTTGGGGGCCCACAATGAGCAGTTCTTC
CDR3: CASSPSLGAHNEQFF

V: TRBV7-9
size: NA
J: TRBJ2-5
D: TRBD2
DNA: TGTGCCAGCAGCTTAGAATCGGGACTAGCGGGACTTCAGGAGACCCAGTACTTC
CDR3: CASSLESGLAGLQETQYF

V: TRBV7-2
size: NA
J: TRBJ1-5
D: TRBD1
DNA: TGTGCCAGCAGCCTCAGGGGGCCGGCCAATCAGCCCCAGCATTTT
CDR3: CASSLRGPANQPQHF

V: TRBV28
size: once
J: TRBJ1-2
D: NA
DNA: TGTGCCAGCAGTTTATATTACGCAGCAGGGAACTATGGCTACACCTTC
CDR3: CASSLYYAAGNYGYTF

V: TRBV5-1
size: NA
J: TRBJ2-2
D: NA
DNA: TGCGCCAGCAGTGCCATCCCGGGAGCGAACACCGGGGAGCTGTTTTTT
CDR3: CASSAIPGANTGELFF

V: TRBV3-1/TRBV3-2
size: NA
J: TRBJ2-7
D: TRBD1
DNA: TGTGCCAGCAGCCACAAGGGACAGGTAAAACTGGAGGCACGTCACGAGCAGTACTTC
CDR3: CASSHKGQVKLEARHEQYF

V: TRBV5-1
size: NA
J: TRBJ1-3
D: TRBD1
DNA: TGCGCCAGCAGCCCCGGGACAGGGACTGGAAACACCATATATTTT
CDR3: CASSPGTGTGNTIYF

V: TRBV28
size: NA
J: TRBJ1-6
D: TRBD1
DNA: TGTGCCAGCAGTTTTCCTAAGACAGGGCGCAGCTCCTATAATTCACCCCTCCACTTT
CDR3: CASSFPKTGRSSYNSPLHF

V: TRBV7-2
size: NA
J: TRBJ2-2
D: NA
DNA: TGTGCCAGCAGCCGACTCAACACCGGGGAGCTGTTTTTT
CDR3: CASSRLNTGELFF

V: TRBV20-1
size: NA
J: TRBJ2-3
D: TRBD2
DNA: TGCAGTGCTAGTACGTGGCACGGGGGGGCCGCAGATACGCAGTATTTT
CDR3: CSASTWHGGAADTQYF

V: TRBV30
size: few
J: TRBJ2-1
D: NA
DNA: TGTGCCTGGAGTATGGGGAGCTCCTACAATGAGCAGTTCTTC
CDR3: CAWSMGSSYNEQFF

V: TRBV5-4
size: NA
J: TRBJ2-2
D: NA
DNA: TGTGCCAGCAAATCCGGGGGAGCTCTCACCGGGGAGCTGTTTTTT
CDR3: CASKSGGALTGELFF

V: TRBV6-6
size: NA
J: TRBJ2-1
D: TRBD1
DNA: TGTGCCAGCCCCCAGGGGGTCGGCAATGAGCAGTTCTTC
CDR3: CASPQGVGNEQFF

V: TRBV4-1
size: NA
J: TRBJ2-1
D: TRBD2
DNA: TGCGCCAGCAGCCAAGATCTCGGACTAGCGACCGATCGAGAGCAGTTCTTC
CDR3: CASSQDLGLATDREQFF

V: TRBV5-4
size: NA
J: TRBJ2-1
D: NA
DNA: TGTGCCAGCAGCCCAGAGACTAGTAACAATGAGCAGTTCTTC
CDR3: CASSPETSNNEQFF

V: TRBV18
size: once
J: TRBJ1-1
D: TRBD1
DNA: TGTGCCAGCTCACCCGGGACAGGGAATGGCGTGGGTGAAGCTTTCTTT
CDR3: CASSPGTGNGVGEAFF

V: TRBV25-1
size: NA
J: TRBJ2-2
D: TRBD1
DNA: TGTGCCAGCAGTGCAGGGACAGGCGGGGAGCTGTTTTTT
CDR3: CASSAGTGGELFF

V: TRBV10-3
size: NA
J: TRBJ2-7
D: TRBD2
DNA: TGTGCCATCAGTGAGCCGGGGGGGACGGGCTCCTACGAGCAGTACTTC
CDR3: CAISEPGGTGSYEQYF

V: TRBV5-1
size: NA
J: TRBJ2-3
D: TRBD1
DNA: TGCGCCAGCGGCGACAGGGGGGGCACAGATACGCAGTATTTT
CDR3: CASGDRGGTDTQYF

V: TRBV10-3
size: NA
J: TRBJ1-2
D: TRBD1
DNA: TGTGCCATCAGGCGGGACAGCCAAGAGACCTATGGCTACACCTTC
CDR3: CAIRRDSQETYGYTF

V: TRBV29-1
size: NA
J: TRBJ1-5
D: NA
DNA: TGCAGCGTTCTCTCGTCGGGATATAGCAATCAGCCCCAGCATTTT
CDR3: CSVLSSGYSNQPQHF

V: TRBV5-5
size: NA
J: TRBJ2-2
D: NA
DNA: TGTGCCAGCAGCTTGGAACAGGGAGCCGGGGAGCTGTTTTTT
CDR3: CASSLEQGAGELFF

V: TRBV9
size: NA
J: TRBJ1-2
D: TRBD1
DNA: TGTGCCAGCAGCCAGGGACAGGGGGCCTATGGCTACACCTTC
CDR3: CASSQGQGAYGYTF

V: TRBV5-4
size: NA
J: TRBJ2-3
D: TRBD2
DNA: TGTGCCAGCAGGAAAGCGGGGGGGCCCACAGATACGCAGTATTTT
CDR3: CASRKAGGPTDTQYF